Listed below are T cell receptor beta chains from one sample, sequenced in a study of radiotherapy plus CTLA-4 blockade in lung cancer. Using immunoSEQ multiplex PCR, the repertoire was profiled, and TCRdb retains in-frame clones only, with some absent. This repertoire shows 45,000 to 75,000 clones, 77% found once; its top ten account for around 4%. The specimen was peripheral blood, collected from a patient treated with radiotherapy plus ipilimumab. These receptors all come from a human donor with non-small cell lung cancer who had a partial response to radiotherapy plus ipilimumab. Both conserved end residues are trimmed from each CDR3.

CDR3,V,length,J
ASSLDRAGVGSYNEQF,TRBV7-2,16,TRBJ2-1
ASSYERGAPARTQY,TRBV6-5,14,TRBJ2-5
VGAKIAGYT,TRBV30,9,TRBJ1-2
ASSPLGLVSDTQY,TRBV18,13,TRBJ2-3
ASSETGRYEQY,TRBV6-1,11,TRBJ2-7
ASTGTDYGYT,TRBV2,10,TRBJ1-2
AWSVRPGTEAF,TRBV30,11,TRBJ1-1
ASSLSGDTEAF,TRBV28,11,TRBJ1-1
AWTHEYSNQPQH,TRBV30,12,TRBJ1-5
ASSLDISGANVLT,TRBV5-1,13,TRBJ2-6
ASSRRGGVNEQF,TRBV11-2,12,TRBJ2-1
ASSLIGQGGGYT,TRBV5-1,12,TRBJ1-2
ASSPRASGGPSYNEQF,TRBV18,16,TRBJ2-1
ASSQDLGTGLSEQY,TRBV14,14,TRBJ2-7
AISPGGETQY,TRBV10-3,10,TRBJ2-5
ASSTIGQGANQPQH,TRBV28,14,TRBJ1-5
ASSLFNRGYEQY,TRBV28,12,TRBJ2-7
AISGDSDSPLH,TRBV10-3,11,TRBJ1-6
ASSAGWTANEKLF,TRBV9,13,TRBJ1-4
ASSLLTGGEVDGYT,TRBV5-1,14,TRBJ1-2
SVARGTGADTGELF,TRBV29-1,14,TRBJ2-2
ATASDRGAYEQY,TRBV28,12,TRBJ2-7
ASSIAAGASYEQY,TRBV19,13,TRBJ2-7
SVGFSGGFGPDTQY,TRBV29-1,14,TRBJ2-3
ASSLTLAGLQF,TRBV7-3,11,TRBJ2-1
ASSQTGQGYSPLH,TRBV4-1,13,TRBJ1-6
ATSRDITGELF,TRBV15,11,TRBJ2-2
ASSYYSAGGRNEQF,TRBV6-6,14,TRBJ2-1
ASSLEGTGISEQY,TRBV7-9,13,TRBJ2-7
ASSLLPSYEQY,TRBV5-1,11,TRBJ2-7
ASSYTGGLNTEAF,TRBV6-5,13,TRBJ1-1
ASSLDGRGNTEAF,TRBV5-6,13,TRBJ1-1
ASRSADRESSPLH,TRBV6-5,13,TRBJ1-6
ASKTGWGQETQY,TRBV6-5,12,TRBJ2-5
ASSPTATRGEQF,TRBV7-6,12,TRBJ2-1
AISEVDYGYT,TRBV10-3,10,TRBJ1-2
ASSLAGVYEQY,TRBV5-1,11,TRBJ2-7